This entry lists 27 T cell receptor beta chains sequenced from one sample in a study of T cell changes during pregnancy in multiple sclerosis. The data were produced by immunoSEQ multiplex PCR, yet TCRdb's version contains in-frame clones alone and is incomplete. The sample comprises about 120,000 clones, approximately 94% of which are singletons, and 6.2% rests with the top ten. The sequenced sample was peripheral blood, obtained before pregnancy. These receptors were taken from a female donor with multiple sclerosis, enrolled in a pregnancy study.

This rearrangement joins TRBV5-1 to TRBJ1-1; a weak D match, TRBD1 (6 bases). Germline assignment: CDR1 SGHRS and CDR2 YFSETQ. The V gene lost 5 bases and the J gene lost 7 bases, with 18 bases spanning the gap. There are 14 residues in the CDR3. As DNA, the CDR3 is TGCGCCAGCAGTCTGGGACATGAAGTTAATGAAGCTTTCTTT. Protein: CASSLGHEVNEAFF.

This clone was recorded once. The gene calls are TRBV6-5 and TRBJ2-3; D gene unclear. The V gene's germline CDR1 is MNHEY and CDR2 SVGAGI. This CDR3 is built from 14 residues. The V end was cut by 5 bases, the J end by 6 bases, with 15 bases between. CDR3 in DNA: TGTGCCAGCAGTGGCACGCGGAGTTTTGATACGCAGTATTTT. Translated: CASSGTRSFDTQYF.

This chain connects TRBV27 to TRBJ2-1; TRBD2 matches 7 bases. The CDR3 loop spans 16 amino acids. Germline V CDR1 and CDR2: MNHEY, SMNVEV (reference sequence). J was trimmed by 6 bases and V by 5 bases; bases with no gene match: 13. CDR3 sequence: CASSVALGTGGNEQFF. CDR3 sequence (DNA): TGTGCCAGCAGTGTAGCGTTGGGGACGGGGGGCAATGAGCAGTTCTTC.

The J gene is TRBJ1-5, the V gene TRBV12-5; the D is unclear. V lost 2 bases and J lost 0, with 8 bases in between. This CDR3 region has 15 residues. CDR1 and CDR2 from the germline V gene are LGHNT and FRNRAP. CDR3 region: CASGLSSYSNQPQHF. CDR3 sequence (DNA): TGTGCTAGTGGTTTGTCCAGTTATAGCAATCAGCCCCAGCATTTT. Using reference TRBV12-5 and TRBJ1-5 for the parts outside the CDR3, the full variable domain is DARVTQTPRHKVTEMGQEVTMRCQPILGHNTVFWYRQTMMQGLELLAYFRNRAPLDDSGMPKDRFSAEMPDATLATLKIQPSEPRDSAVYFCASGLSSYSNQPQHFGDGTRLSIL.

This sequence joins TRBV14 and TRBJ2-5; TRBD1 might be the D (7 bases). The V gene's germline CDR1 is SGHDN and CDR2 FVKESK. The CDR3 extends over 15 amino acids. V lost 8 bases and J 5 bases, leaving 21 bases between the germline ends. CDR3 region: CASQDARGARETQYF. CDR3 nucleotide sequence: TGTGCCAGCCAAGACGCCAGGGGGGCGAGGGAGACCCAGTACTTC.

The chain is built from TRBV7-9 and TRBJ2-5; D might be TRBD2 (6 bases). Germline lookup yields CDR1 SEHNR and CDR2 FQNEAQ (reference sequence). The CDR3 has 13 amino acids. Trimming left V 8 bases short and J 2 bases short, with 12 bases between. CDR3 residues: CASGGALQETQYF. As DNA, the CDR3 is TGTGCCAGCGGCGGGGCTCTTCAAGAGACCCAGTACTTC.

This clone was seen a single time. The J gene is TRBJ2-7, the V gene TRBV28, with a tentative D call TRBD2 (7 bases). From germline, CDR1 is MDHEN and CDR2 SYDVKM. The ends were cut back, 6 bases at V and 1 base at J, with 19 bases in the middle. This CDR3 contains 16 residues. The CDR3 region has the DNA TGTGCCAGCAGCCGAGGGAGGGGGGGCTGGTCCTACGAGCAGTACTTC. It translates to CASSRGRGGWSYEQYF. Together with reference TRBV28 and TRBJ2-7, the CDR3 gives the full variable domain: DVKVTQSSRYLVKRTGEKVFLECVQDMDHENMFWYRQDPGLGLRLIYFSYDVKMKEKGDIPEGYSVSREKKERFSLILESASTNQTSMYLCASSRGRGGWSYEQYFGPGTRLTVT.

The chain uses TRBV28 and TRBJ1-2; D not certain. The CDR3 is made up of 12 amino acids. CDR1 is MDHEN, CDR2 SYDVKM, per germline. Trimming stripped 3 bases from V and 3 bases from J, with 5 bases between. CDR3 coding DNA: TGTGCCAGCAGTTTCCGGGACTATGGCTACACCTTC. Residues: CASSFRDYGYTF.

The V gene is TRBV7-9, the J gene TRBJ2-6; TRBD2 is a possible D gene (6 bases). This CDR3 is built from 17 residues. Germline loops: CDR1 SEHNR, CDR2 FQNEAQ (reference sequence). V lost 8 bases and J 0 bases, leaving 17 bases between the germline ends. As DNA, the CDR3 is TGTGCCAGCCGTTCCACGGGAGCGAGCTCTGGGGCCAACGTCCTGACTTTC. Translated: CASRSTGASSGANVLTF.

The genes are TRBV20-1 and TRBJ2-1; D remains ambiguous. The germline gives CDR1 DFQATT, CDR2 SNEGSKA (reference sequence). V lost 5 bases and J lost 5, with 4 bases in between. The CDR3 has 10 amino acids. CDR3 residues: CSAPDNEQFF. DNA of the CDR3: TGCAGTGCTCCCGACAATGAGCAGTTCTTC.

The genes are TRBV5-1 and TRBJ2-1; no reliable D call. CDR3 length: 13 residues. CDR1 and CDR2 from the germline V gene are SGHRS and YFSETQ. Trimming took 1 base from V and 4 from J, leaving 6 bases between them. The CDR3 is CASSLNGYNEQFF. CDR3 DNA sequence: TGCGCCAGCAGCTTGAACGGTTACAATGAGCAGTTCTTC.

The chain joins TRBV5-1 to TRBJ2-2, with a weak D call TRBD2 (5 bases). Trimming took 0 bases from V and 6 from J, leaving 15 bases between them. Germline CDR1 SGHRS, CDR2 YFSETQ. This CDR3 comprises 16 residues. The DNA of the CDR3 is TGCGCCAGCAGCTTGGATCTTCGTAGCGCCCCCGGGGAGCTGTTTTTT. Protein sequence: CASSLDLRSAPGELFF.

CDR3 amino acids: CASSLGAGYTF. As DNA, the CDR3 is TGTGCCAGCAGTTTAGGGGCTGGCTACACCTTC. The chain combines TRBV28 with TRBJ1-2; possibly TRBD1 for D (5 bases). The CDR3 runs 11 residues. V was trimmed by 2 bases and J by 7 bases, leaving 5 bases between them. Germline V gene lookup returns CDR1 MDHEN and CDR2 SYDVKM.

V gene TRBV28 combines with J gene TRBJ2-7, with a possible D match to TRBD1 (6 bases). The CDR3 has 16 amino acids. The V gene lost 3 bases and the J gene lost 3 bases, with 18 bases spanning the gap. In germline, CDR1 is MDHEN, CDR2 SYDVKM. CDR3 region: CASSFLLGEGGYEQYF. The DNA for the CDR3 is TGTGCCAGCAGTTTCTTACTGGGGGAAGGGGGCTACGAGCAGTACTTC.

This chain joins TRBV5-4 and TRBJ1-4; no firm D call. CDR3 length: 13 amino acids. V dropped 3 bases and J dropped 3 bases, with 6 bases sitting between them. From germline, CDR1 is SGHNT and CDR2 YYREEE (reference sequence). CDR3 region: CASSSDSNEKLFF. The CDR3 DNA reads TGTGCCAGCAGCTCGGACTCTAATGAAAAACTGTTTTTT.

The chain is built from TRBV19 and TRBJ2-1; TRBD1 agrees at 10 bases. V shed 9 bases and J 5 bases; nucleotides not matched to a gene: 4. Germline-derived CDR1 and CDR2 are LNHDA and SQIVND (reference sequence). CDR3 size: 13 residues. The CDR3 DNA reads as TGTGCCAGCCGGGACAGGGGTGACAATGAGCAGTTCTTC. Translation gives CASRDRGDNEQFF.

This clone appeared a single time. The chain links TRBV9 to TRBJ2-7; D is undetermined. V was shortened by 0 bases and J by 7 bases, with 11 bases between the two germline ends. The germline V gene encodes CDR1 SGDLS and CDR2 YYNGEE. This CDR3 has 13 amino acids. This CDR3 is CASSVGQLGEQYF. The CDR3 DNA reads TGTGCCAGCAGCGTAGGACAACTCGGTGAGCAGTACTTC.

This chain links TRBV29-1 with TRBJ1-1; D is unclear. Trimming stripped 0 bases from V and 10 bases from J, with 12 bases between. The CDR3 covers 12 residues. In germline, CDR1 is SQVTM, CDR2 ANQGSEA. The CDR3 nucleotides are TGCAGCGTTGAAGATCTCAGAAGAGGAGCTTTCTTT. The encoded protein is CSVEDLRRGAFF.

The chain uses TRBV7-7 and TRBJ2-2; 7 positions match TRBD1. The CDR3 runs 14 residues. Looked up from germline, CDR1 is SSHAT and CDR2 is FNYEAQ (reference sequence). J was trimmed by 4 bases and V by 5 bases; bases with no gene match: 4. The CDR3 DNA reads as TGTGCCAGCAGCACTGGGACAGCCACCGGGGAGCTGTTTTTT. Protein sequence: CASSTGTATGELFF.

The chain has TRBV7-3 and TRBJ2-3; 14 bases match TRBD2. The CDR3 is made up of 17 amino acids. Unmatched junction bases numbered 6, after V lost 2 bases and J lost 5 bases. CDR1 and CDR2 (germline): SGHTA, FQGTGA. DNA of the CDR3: TGTGCCAGCAGCTTACTTCCGGGACTAGCGGGAGTAGATACGCAGTATTTT. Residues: CASSLLPGLAGVDTQYF. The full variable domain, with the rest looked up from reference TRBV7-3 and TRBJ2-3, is GAGVSQTPSNKVTEKGKYVELRCDPISGHTALYWYRQSLGQGPEFLIYFQGTGAADDSGLPNDRFFAVRPEGSVSTLKIQRTERGDSAVYLCASSLLPGLAGVDTQYFGPGTRLTVL.

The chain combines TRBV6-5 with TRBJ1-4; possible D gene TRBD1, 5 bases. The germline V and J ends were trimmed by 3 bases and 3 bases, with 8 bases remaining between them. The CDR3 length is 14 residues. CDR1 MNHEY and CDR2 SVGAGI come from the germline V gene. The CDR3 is CASSYRQPNEKLFF. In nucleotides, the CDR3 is TGTGCCAGCAGTTATCGACAGCCTAATGAAAAACTGTTTTTT.

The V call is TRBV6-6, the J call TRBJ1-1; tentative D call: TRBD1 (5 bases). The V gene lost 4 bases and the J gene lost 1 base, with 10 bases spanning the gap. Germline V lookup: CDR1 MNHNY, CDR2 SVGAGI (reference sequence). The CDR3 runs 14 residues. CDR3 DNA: TGTGCCAGCAGTTTATTAAGGGGGAACACTGAAGCTTTCTTT. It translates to CASSLLRGNTEAFF.

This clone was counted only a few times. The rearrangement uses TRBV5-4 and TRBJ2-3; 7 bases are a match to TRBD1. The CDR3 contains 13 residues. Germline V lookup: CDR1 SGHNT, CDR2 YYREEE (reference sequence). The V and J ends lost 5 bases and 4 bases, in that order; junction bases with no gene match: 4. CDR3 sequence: CASRDRVADTQYF. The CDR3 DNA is TGTGCCAGCAGAGACAGGGTAGCAGATACGCAGTATTTT.

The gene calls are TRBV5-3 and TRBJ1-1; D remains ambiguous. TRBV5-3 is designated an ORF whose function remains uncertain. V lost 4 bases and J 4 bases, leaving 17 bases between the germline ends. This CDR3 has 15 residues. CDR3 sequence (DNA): TGTGCCAGAAGCATGGCCGGTGGGGAGCTCACTGAAGCTTTCTTT. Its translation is CARSMAGGELTEAFF.

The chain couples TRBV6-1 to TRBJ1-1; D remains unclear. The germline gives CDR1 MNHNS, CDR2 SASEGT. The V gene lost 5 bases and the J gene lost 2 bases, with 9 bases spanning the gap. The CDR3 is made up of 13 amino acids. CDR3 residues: CASSMGPNTEAFF. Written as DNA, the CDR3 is TGTGCCAGCAGTATGGGCCCCAACACTGAAGCTTTCTTT.

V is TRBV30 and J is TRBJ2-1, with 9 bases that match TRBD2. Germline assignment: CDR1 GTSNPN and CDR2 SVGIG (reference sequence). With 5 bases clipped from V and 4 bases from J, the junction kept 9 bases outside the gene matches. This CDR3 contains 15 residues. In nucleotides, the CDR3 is TGTGCCTGGGTAGCGGGGGCCCCCCCTTACAATGAGCAGTTCTTC. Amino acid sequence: CAWVAGAPPYNEQFF.

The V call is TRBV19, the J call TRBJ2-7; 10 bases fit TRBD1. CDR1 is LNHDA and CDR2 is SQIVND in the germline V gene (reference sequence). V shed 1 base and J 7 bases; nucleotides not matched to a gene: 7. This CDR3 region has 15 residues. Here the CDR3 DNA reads TGTGCCAGTAGTATAGGGGACAGGGGACAACGGGAGCAGTACTTC. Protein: CASSIGDRGQREQYF.